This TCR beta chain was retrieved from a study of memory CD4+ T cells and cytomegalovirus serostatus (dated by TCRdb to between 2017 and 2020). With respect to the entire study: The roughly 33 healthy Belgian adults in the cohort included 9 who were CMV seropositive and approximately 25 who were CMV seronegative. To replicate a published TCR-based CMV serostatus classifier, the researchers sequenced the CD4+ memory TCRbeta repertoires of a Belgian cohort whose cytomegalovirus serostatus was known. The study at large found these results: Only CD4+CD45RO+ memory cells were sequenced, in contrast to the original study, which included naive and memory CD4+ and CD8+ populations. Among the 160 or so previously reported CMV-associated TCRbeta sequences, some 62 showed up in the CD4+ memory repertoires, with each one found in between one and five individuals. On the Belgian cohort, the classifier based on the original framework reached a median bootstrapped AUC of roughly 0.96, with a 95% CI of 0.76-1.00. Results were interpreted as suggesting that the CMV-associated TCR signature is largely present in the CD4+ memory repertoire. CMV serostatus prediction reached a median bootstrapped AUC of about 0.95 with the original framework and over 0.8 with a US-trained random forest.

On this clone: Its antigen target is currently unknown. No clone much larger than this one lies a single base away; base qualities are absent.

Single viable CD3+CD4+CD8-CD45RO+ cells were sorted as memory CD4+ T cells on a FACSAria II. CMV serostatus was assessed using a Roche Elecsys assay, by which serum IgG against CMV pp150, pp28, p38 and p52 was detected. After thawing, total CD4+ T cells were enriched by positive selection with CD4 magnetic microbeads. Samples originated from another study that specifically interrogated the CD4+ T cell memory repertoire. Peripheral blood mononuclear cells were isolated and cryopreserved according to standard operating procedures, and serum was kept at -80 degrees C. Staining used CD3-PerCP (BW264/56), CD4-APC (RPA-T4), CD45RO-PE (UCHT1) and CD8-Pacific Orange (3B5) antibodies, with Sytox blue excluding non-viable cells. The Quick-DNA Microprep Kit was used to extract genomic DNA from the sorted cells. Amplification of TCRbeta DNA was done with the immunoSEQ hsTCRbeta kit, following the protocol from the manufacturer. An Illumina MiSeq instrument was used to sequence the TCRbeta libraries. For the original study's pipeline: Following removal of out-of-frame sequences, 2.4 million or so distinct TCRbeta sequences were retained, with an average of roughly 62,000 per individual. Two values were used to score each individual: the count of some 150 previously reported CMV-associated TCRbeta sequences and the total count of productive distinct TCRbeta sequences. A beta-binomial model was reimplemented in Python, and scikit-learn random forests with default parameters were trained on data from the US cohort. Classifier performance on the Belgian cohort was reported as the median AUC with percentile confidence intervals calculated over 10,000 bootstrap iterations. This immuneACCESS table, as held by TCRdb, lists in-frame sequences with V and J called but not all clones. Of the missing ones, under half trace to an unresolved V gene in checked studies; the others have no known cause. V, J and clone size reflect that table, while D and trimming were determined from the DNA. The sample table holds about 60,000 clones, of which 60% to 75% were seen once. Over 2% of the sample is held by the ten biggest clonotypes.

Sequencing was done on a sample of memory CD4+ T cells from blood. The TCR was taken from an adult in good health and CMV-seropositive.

For the CDR3, the sequence is CASSAKAASGSYEQYV. The nucleotide sequence is TGTGCCAGCAGCGCGAAGGCGGCTAGCGGGAGCTACGAGCAGTACGTC. The rearranged segments are TRBV27 and TRBJ2-7, with TRBD2 identical over 10 junction bases. The CDR3 runs 16 amino acids, cysteine and valine included. Here the CDR3 DNA is all that survives: 48 bases in frame from base 1. From a lookup of the germline V gene (reference sequence), CDR1 and CDR2 are MNHEY and SMNVEV. The V end gives up 6 bases and the J end 3 bases, leaving 11 bases in the junction not matched to a gene.